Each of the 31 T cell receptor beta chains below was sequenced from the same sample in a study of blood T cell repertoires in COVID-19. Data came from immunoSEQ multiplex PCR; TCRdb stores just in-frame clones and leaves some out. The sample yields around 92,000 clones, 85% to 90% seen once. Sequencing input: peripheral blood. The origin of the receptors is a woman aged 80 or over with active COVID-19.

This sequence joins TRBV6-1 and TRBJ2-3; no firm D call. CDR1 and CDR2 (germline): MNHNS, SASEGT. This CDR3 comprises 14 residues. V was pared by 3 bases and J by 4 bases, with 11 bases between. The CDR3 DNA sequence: TGTGCCAGCAGTGAGCTTTTTCAGGCAGATACGCAGTATTTT. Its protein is CASSELFQADTQYF.

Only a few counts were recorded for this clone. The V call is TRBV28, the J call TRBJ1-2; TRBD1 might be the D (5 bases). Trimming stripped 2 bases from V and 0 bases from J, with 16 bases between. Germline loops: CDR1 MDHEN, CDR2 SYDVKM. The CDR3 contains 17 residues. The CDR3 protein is CASSLRLGRLSNYGYTF. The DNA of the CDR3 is TGTGCCAGCAGTTTAAGGTTGGGGCGCCTATCTAACTATGGCTACACCTTC.

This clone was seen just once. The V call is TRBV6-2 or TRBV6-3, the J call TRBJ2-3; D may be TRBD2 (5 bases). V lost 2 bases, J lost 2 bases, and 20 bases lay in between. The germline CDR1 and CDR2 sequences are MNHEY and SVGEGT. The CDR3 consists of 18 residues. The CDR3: CASSYPAEVALNTDTQYF. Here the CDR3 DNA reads TGTGCCAGCAGTTACCCCGCGGAGGTAGCCCTCAACACAGATACGCAGTATTTT.

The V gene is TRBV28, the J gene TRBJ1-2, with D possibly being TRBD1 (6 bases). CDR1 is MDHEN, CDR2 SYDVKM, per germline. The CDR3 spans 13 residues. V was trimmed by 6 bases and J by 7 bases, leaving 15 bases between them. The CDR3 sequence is CASRIAGVLGYTF. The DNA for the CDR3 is TGTGCCAGCAGAATAGCAGGGGTGCTTGGCTACACCTTC.

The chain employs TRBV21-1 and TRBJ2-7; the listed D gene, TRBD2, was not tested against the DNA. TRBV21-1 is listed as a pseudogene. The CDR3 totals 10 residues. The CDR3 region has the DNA TGTGCCAGCGGAGCCTACGAGCAGTACTTC. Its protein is CASGAYEQYF.

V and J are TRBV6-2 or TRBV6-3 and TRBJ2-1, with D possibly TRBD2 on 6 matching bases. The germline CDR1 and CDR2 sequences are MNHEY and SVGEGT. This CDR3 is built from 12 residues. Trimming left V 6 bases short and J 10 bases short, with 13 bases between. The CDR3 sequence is CASSSGLSEQFF. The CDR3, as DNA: TGTGCCAGCAGCTCCGGACTATCAGAGCAGTTCTTC.

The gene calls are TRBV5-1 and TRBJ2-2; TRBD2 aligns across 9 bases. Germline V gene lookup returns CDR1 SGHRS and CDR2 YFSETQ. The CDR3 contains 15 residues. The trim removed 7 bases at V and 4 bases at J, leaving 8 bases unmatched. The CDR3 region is CASGVAGVGTGELFF. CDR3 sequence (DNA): TGCGCCAGCGGGGTAGCGGGAGTCGGCACCGGGGAGCTGTTTTTT.

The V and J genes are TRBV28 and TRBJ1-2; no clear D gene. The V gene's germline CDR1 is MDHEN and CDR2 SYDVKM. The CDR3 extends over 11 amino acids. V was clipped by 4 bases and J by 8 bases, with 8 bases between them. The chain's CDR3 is CASSSTGGYTF. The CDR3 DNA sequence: TGTGCCAGCAGTTCGACCGGGGGCTACACCTTC.

The DNA for the CDR3 is TGTGCCAGCAGCGAGCAGGGACTAGTCACAGATACGCAGTATTTT. Amino acids: CASSEQGLVTDTQYF. This sequence joins TRBV7-3 and TRBJ2-3, with TRBD2 matching over 8 bases. The germline gives CDR1 SGHTA, CDR2 FQGTGA. The J segment lost 2 bases and the V segment lost 5 bases, leaving 6 bases of the junction unmatched. The CDR3 covers 15 residues.

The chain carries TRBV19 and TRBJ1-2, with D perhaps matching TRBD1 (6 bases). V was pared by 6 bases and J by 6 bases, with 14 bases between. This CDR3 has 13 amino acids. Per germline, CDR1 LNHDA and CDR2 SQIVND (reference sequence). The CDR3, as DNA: TGTGCCAGTAGAGGGCAGGGGATGAATGGCTACACCTTC. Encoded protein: CASRGQGMNGYTF.

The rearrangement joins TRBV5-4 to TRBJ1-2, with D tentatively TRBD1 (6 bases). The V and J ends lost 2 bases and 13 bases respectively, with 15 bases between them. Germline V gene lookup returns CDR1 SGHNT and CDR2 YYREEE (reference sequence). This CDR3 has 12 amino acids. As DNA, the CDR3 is TGTGCCAGCAGCTTCAGAACGACAGGTCGCACCTTC. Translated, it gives CASSFRTTGRTF.

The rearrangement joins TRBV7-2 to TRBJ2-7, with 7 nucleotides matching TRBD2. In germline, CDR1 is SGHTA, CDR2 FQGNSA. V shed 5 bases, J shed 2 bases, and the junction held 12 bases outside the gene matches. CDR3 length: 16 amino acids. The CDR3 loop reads CASSQFAGVTAYEQYF. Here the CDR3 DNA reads TGTGCCAGCAGCCAATTCGCGGGGGTAACCGCCTACGAGCAGTACTTC.

This chain's CDR3 is CASSGTGGSEQYF. The CDR3 DNA follows: TGCGCCAGCAGCGGGACAGGGGGCAGCGAGCAGTACTTC. The chain has TRBV5-1 and TRBJ2-7; 12 bases line up with TRBD1. This CDR3 spans 13 amino acids. The germline V gene encodes CDR1 SGHRS and CDR2 YFSETQ. J lost 6 bases, V lost 4 bases, and 2 bases had no gene match.

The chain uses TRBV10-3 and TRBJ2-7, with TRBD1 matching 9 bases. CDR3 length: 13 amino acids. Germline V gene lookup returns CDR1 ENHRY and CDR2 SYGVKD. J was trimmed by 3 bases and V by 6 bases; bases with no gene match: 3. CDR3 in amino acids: CAIRPGQGYEQYF. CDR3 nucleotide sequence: TGTGCCATCAGGCCGGGACAGGGCTACGAGCAGTACTTC.

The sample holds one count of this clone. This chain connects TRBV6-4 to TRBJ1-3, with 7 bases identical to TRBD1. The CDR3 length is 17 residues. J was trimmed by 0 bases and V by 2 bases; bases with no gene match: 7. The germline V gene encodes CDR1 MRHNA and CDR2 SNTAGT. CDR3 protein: CASSDNLQGPSGNTIYF. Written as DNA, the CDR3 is TGTGCCAGCAGTGACAACTTACAGGGGCCCTCTGGAAACACCATATATTTT.

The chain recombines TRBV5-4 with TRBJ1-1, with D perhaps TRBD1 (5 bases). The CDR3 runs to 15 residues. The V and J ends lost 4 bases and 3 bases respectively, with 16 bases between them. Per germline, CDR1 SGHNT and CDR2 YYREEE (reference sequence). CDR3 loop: CASSTGGSGDTEAFF. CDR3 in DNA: TGTGCCAGCAGCACCGGCGGGTCGGGGGACACTGAAGCTTTCTTT.

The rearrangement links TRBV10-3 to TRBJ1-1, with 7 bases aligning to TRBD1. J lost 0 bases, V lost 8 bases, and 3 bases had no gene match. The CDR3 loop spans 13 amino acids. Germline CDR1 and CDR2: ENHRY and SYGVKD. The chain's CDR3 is CAIRDSLNTEAFF. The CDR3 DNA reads TGTGCCATCCGGGACAGCCTGAACACTGAAGCTTTCTTT.

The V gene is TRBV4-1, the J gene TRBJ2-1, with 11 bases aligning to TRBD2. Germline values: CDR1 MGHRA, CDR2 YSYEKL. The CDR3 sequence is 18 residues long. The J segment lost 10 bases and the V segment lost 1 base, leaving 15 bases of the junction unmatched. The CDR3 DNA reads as TGCGCCAGCAGCCAAGTCTTATCGGGACTAGCGGACAGCGGGGAGCAGTTCTTC. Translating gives CASSQVLSGLADSGEQFF.

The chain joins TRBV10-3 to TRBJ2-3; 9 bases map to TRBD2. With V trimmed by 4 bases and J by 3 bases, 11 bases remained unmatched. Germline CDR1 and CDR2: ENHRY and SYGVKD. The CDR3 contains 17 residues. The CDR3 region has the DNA TGTGCCATCAGTGGAACGGATAGCGGGAGAACAACAGATACGCAGTATTTT. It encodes CAISGTDSGRTTDTQYF.

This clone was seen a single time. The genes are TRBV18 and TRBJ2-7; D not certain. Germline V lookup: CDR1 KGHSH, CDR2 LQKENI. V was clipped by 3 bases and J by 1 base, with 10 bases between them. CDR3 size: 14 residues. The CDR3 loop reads CASSPPGASYEQYF. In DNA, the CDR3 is TGTGCCAGCTCACCCCCGGGTGCGTCCTACGAGCAGTACTTC.

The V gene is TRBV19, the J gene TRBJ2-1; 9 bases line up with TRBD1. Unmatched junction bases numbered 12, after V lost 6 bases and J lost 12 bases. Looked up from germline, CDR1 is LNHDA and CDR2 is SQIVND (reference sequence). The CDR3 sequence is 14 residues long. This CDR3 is CASRPGQGPSGQFF. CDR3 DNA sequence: TGTGCCAGTAGGCCGGGACAGGGCCCCAGTGGGCAGTTCTTC.

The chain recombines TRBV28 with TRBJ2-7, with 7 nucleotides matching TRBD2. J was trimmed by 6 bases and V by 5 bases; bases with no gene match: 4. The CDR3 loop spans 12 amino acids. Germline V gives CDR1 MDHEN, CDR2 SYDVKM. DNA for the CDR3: TGTGCCAGCAGTGTGGGAGGGATCGAGCAGTACTTC. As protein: CASSVGGIEQYF. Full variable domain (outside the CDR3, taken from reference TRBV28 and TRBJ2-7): DVKVTQSSRYLVKRTGEKVFLECVQDMDHENMFWYRQDPGLGLRLIYFSYDVKMKEKGDIPEGYSVSREKKERFSLILESASTNQTSMYLCASSVGGIEQYFGPGTRLTVT.

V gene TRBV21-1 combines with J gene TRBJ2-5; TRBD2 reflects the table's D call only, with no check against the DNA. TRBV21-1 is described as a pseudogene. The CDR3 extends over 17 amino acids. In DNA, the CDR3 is TGTGCCAGCAGCAGGACTCTGACTAGCGGGGGTCAAGAGACCCAGTACTTC. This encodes CASSRTLTSGGQETQYF.

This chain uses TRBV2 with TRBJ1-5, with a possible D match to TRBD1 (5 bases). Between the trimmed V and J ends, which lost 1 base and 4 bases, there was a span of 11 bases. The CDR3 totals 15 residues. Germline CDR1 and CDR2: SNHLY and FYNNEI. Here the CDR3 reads CASSEGQRNNQPQHF. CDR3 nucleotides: TGTGCCAGCAGTGAAGGACAGCGAAATAATCAGCCCCAGCATTTT.

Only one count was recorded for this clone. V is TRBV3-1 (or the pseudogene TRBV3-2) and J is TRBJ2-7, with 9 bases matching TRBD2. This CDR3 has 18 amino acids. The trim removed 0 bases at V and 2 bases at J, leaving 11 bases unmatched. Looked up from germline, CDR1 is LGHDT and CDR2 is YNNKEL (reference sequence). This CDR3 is CASSQEAGRAGGTYEQYF. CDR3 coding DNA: TGTGCCAGCAGCCAAGAAGCGGGACGTGCGGGGGGGACCTACGAGCAGTACTTC.

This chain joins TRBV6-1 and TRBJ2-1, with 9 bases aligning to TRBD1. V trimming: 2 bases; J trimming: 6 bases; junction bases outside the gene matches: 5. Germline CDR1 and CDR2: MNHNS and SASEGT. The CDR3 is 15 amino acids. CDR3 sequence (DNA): TGTGCCAGCAGTGAAAGGGGACAGGGACTCAATGAGCAGTTCTTC. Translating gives CASSERGQGLNEQFF.

The CDR3 region has the DNA TGTGCCACCAGCAGAGATCCATTCTCTGGGGCCAACGTCCTGACTTTC. It is translated as CATSRDPFSGANVLTF. This chain joins TRBV15 and TRBJ2-6; D is ambiguous. In germline, CDR1 is LNHNV, CDR2 YYDKDF (reference sequence). The CDR3 extends over 16 amino acids. The V end lost 0 bases, the J end lost 0 bases, and 6 bases lay between the germline ends.

The CDR3 protein is CASSQGPGNSPLHF. CDR3 nucleotides: TGCGCCAGCAGCCAAGGCCCGGGGAATTCACCCCTCCACTTT. V and J are TRBV4-3 and TRBJ1-6, with no clear D. The germline gives CDR1 LGHNA, CDR2 YSLEER. V was pared by 1 base and J by 7 bases, with 8 bases between. This CDR3 is 14 amino acids long.

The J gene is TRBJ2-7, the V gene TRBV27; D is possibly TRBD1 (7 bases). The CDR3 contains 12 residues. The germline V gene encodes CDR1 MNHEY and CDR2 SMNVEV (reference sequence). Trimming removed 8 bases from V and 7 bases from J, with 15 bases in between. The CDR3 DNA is TGTGCCAGCTCTCAGGGGGGCCGAGAGCAGTACTTC. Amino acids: CASSQGGREQYF.

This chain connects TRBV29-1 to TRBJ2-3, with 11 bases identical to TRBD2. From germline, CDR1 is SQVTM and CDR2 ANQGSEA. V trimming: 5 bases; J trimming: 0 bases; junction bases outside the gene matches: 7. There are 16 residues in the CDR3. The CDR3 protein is CSVKGGTSGSTDTQYF. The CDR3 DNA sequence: TGCAGCGTTAAAGGCGGGACTAGCGGAAGCACAGATACGCAGTATTTT.

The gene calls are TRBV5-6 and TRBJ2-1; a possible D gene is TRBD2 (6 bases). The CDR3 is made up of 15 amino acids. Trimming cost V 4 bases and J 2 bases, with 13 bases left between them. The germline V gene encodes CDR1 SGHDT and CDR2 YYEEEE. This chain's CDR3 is CASSLGLITYNEQFF. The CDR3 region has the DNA TGTGCCAGCAGCCTGGGACTGATAACCTACAATGAGCAGTTCTTC.